This T cell receptor beta chain was captured by sequencing in a study of blood T cell repertoires in COVID-19. Study at large: Researchers got acute and convalescent COVID-19 samples from the United States, Italy and Spain. PBMCs, B-cell-depleted T cells, or T cells were the source of the cDNA or gDNA that made up the material.

Germline V gives CDR1 LNHDA, CDR2 SQIVND (reference sequence). CDR3 length: 13 amino acids. Unmatched junction bases numbered 5, after V lost 9 bases and J lost 8 bases. The repertoire was sequenced with immunoSEQ multiplex PCR; TCRdb's copy has only in-frame clones and lacks some. Altogether 250,000 to 300,000 clones are present, about 82% being singletons, with the ten largest covering less than 6.5%. The sample was peripheral blood. The chain combines TRBV19 with TRBJ2-1, with TRBD2 identical over 12 bases. This clonotype was sampled from a man in his fifties or sixties with active or convalescent COVID-19. The CDR3 DNA follows: TGTGCCAGCCGGACTAGCGGGACCTATGAGCAGTTCTTC. Translated, it gives CASRTSGTYEQFF. Together with reference TRBV19 and TRBJ2-1, the CDR3 gives the full variable domain: DGGITQSPKYLFRKEGQNVTLSCEQNLNHDAMYWYRQDPGQGLRLIYYSQIVNDFQKGDIAEGYSVSREKKESFPLTVTSAQKNPTAFYLCASRTSGTYEQFFGPGTRLTVL.